Below, one TCR beta chain is given with its context. These data are taken from a study of blood T cell repertoires in COVID-19. Looking at the study overall: Both acute and convalescent COVID-19 samples were obtained from the United States, Italy and Spain. The cDNA or gDNA used as material had been derived from T cells, B-cell-depleted T cells, or PBMCs.

Germline V gene sequence: CDR1 MNHEY, CDR2 SVGAGI. V gave up 3 bases and J gave up 7 bases, with 12 bases separating them. The CDR3 has 13 amino acids. How the authors handled the data: Reference gene primer amplification yielded estimated nucleated cell counts. Libraries were prepared by immunoSEQ multiplex PCR; TCRdb keeps only in-frame clonotypes and omits some of them. Clonal size and the V and J genes are those of that table, whereas D and trimming came from the DNA. The profile shows around 120,000 clones, under 80% of them singletons. J is TRBJ1-1 and V is TRBV6-5, with no clear D. Source material: peripheral blood. The TCR was taken from a man aged 70-80 years with acute or convalescent COVID-19. The CDR3 spells CASSYYGDGEAFF. CDR3 nucleotide sequence: TGTGCCAGCAGTTATTATGGAGACGGTGAAGCTTTCTTT.